The subject of this entry is one T cell receptor beta chain. Authors' data handling: ImmunoSEQ gave junction-only sequences without quality scores, so filtering differed. The protocol was immunoSEQ multiplex PCR, while the TCRdb copy is restricted to in-frame clones and leaves out a portion. Clone size and the V and J calls come from that table; the DNA yielded D and trimming. The sample records roughly 1,600,000 clones, roughly 98.5% being singletons. The CDR3 is 16 amino acids. V was cut by 0 bases and J by 0 bases, with 12 bases left in between. Germline CDR1 and CDR2: SGDLS and YYNGEE. This specimen belongs to a study of shared clonotypes between healthy human individuals.

This TCR was sampled from a young man in good health. The chain joins TRBV9 to TRBJ1-2; D uncertain. Sequenced sample: naive CD4+ T cells sorted from blood. The subset is: CD45RA+ positively selected. CDR3 region: CASSVDLGRSNYGYTF. The CDR3 nucleotides are TGTGCCAGCAGCGTAGATTTAGGCAGGTCTAACTATGGCTACACCTTC. The variable domain in full, with the rest retrieved from reference TRBV9 and TRBJ1-2, is DSGVTQTPKHLITATGQRVTLRCSPRSGDLSVYWYQQSLDQGLQFLIQYYNGEERAKGNILERFSAQQFPDLHSELNLSSLELGDSALYFCASSVDLGRSNYGYTFGSGTRLTVV.